This passage covers 25 T cell receptor beta chains from one sample sequenced in a study of T-cell memory formation after mild COVID-19. From the 5' RACE reads, TCRdb called clonotypes with MiXCR, one entry per CDR3 protein. The sample yields roughly 300,000 distinct CDR3 sequences, 15% to 20% seen once. The sample taken for sequencing was PBMCs or a T cell subset sorted from them (not recorded which). The origin of the receptors is a man in his late teens or twenties who had mild COVID-19 (a few samples of this study predate the infection). Cell type and time point are not known.

This clonotype was observed a few times. The rearrangement links TRBV7-2 to TRBJ2-7; 10 bases are shared with TRBD1. The CDR3 spans 14 residues. Trimming took 4 bases from V and 5 from J; bases not matched to a gene: 5. Germline values: CDR1 SGHTA, CDR2 FQGNSA. CDR3 region: CASSSTGGSDEQYF. The CDR3 DNA follows: TGTGCCAGCAGCTCGACAGGGGGCTCGGACGAGCAGTACTTC.

The rearrangement uses TRBV4-1 and TRBJ2-3; 11 bases are a match to TRBD2. The CDR3 is 15 residues long. Germline V CDR1 and CDR2: MGHRA, YSYEKL. V lost 4 bases and J lost 3; bases outside the gene matches: 3. The CDR3 coding sequence is TGCGCCAGCAGCCCCGCTAGCGGGGGGACAGATACGCAGTATTTT. Its translation is CASSPASGGTDTQYF.

This sequence joins TRBV4-1 and TRBJ1-6; D remains ambiguous. V dropped 1 base and J dropped 8 bases, with 12 bases sitting between them. The germline V gene has CDR1 MGHRA and CDR2 YSYEKL. CDR3 size: 15 residues. The CDR3 DNA reads TGCGCCAGCAGCCAAGCCCGACGTGCAGATTCACCCCTCCACTTT. Its protein product is CASSQARRADSPLHF.

The rearrangement joins TRBV6-5 to TRBJ2-6; 7 bases are shared with TRBD1. The germline V gene has CDR1 MNHEY and CDR2 SVGAGI. V lost 4 bases, J lost 1 base, and 7 bases stayed unmatched. This CDR3 is built from 17 residues. The CDR3 loop is CASSFRGIGSGANVLTF. As DNA, the CDR3 is TGTGCCAGCAGTTTCAGGGGGATCGGATCTGGGGCCAACGTCCTGACTTTC.

This clonotype was observed a handful of times. V and J are TRBV6-2 or TRBV6-3 and TRBJ2-3; D perhaps matches TRBD2 (5 bases). CDR3 length: 16 residues. V was pared by 2 bases and J by 2 bases, with 14 bases between. Germline values: CDR1 MNHEY, CDR2 SVGEGT. The CDR3 here is CASSYPLGSNTDTQYF. The CDR3 DNA follows: TGTGCCAGCAGTTACCCCCTTGGGAGCAACACAGATACGCAGTATTTT.

The rearrangement joins TRBV9 to TRBJ2-7, with 10 nucleotides matching TRBD1. This CDR3 has 15 amino acids. The trim removed 3 bases at V and 6 bases at J, leaving 9 bases unmatched. CDR1 is SGDLS and CDR2 is YYNGEE in the germline V gene. The CDR3 loop reads CASSASGTGATEQYF. The CDR3 DNA reads as TGTGCCAGCAGCGCATCCGGGACAGGGGCGACCGAGCAGTACTTC.

This clonotype was detected a few times. The chain recombines TRBV4-1 with TRBJ2-3; perhaps TRBD2 as D (7 bases). V was shortened by 3 bases and J by 0 bases, with 13 bases between the two germline ends. The germline gives CDR1 MGHRA, CDR2 YSYEKL. CDR3 length equals 16 residues. This chain's CDR3 is CASSHRGGGSTDTQYF. For the CDR3, the DNA is TGCGCCAGCAGCCATCGAGGGGGAGGGAGCACAGATACGCAGTATTTT.

The genes are TRBV24-1 and TRBJ1-1; D remains ambiguous. In germline, CDR1 is KGHDR, CDR2 SFDVKD. V was cut by 5 bases and J by 4 bases, with 7 bases left in between. This CDR3 has 12 amino acids. In DNA form, the CDR3 reads TGTGCCACCAGTGGACGGTCCACTGAAGCTTTCTTT. It is translated as CATSGRSTEAFF.

This clonotype was observed a few times. The chain combines TRBV18 with TRBJ2-5; no definite D call. The CDR3 length is 13 residues. In germline, CDR1 is KGHSH, CDR2 LQKENI. The V gene lost 2 bases and the J gene lost 1 base, with 5 bases spanning the gap. The CDR3 loop is CASSPKGQETQYF. CDR3 DNA sequence: TGTGCCAGCTCACCAAAGGGCCAAGAGACCCAGTACTTC.

This clonotype came up a few times. V usage is TRBV20-1 and J usage is TRBJ2-1; D is possibly TRBD2 (6 bases). Trimming pared 1 base from V and 1 base from J, leaving 17 bases between. Germline V CDR1 and CDR2: DFQATT, SNEGSKA (reference sequence). This CDR3 is 17 amino acids long. This CDR3 reads CSARVFRGSGSYNEQFF. The DNA of the CDR3 is TGCAGTGCTAGAGTCTTCCGGGGGAGTGGGTCCTACAATGAGCAGTTCTTC.

The sample holds a few counts of this clonotype. The chain combines TRBV4-3 with TRBJ2-6, with D uncertain. CDR1 and CDR2 (germline): LGHNA, YSLEER. This CDR3 is 16 amino acids long. The V end was cut by 0 bases, the J end by 2 bases, with 8 bases between. The CDR3 nucleotides are TGCGCCAGCAGCCAAGAATGGGCAACTGGGGCCAACGTCCTGACTTTC. Its protein is CASSQEWATGANVLTF.

The chain uses TRBV7-9 and TRBJ1-1; D remains unclear. This CDR3 comprises 12 residues. The ends were cut back, 5 bases at V and 5 bases at J, with 9 bases in the middle. Looked up from germline, CDR1 is SEHNR and CDR2 is FQNEAQ (reference sequence). CDR3 amino acids: CASSLLSTEAFF. In DNA, the CDR3 is TGTGCCAGCAGCCTTTTGTCGACTGAAGCTTTCTTT.

J is TRBJ2-6 and V is TRBV15, with D unclear. The CDR3 is made up of 14 amino acids. Germline lookup yields CDR1 LNHNV and CDR2 YYDKDF (reference sequence). Trimming took off 1 base at V and 1 base at J, with 2 bases between the two ends. The chain's CDR3 is CATSRASGANVLTF. DNA for the CDR3: TGTGCCACCAGCAGAGCTTCTGGGGCCAACGTCCTGACTTTC. Using reference TRBV15 and TRBJ2-6 for the parts outside the CDR3, the full variable domain is DAMVIQNPRYQVTQFGKPVTLSCSQTLNHNVMYWYQQKSSQAPKLLFHYYDKDFNNEADTPDNFQSRRPNTSFCFLDIRSPGLGDTAMYLCATSRASGANVLTFGAGSRLTVL.

The CDR3 reads CASRDRGPRQYV. CDR3 nucleotide sequence: TGTGCCAGCAGAGACAGGGGTCCGCGGCAGTACGTC. This chain connects TRBV2 to TRBJ2-7; TRBD1 aligns across 8 bases. With 6 bases clipped from V and 9 bases from J, the junction kept 7 bases outside the gene matches. The CDR3 extends over 12 amino acids. Germline V gives CDR1 SNHLY, CDR2 FYNNEI.

In DNA form, the CDR3 reads TGTGCCAGCAGTGTGGAGGGTACGGGACGGGAGCTGTTTTTT. Translating gives CASSVEGTGRELFF. J is TRBJ2-2 and V is TRBV25-1, with a possible D match to TRBD2 (6 bases). The ends were cut back, 4 bases at V and 9 bases at J, with 15 bases in the middle. CDR1 MGHDK and CDR2 SYGVNS come from the germline V gene. The CDR3 sequence is 14 residues long. Complete variable domain (other parts from reference TRBV25-1 and TRBJ2-2): EADIYQTPRYLVIGTGKKITLECSQTMGHDKMYWYQQDPGMELHLIHYSYGVNSTEKGDLSSESTVSRIRTEHFPLTLESARPSHTSQYLCASSVEGTGRELFFGEGSRLTVL.

This clonotype appeared a few times. The genes are TRBV6-6 and TRBJ2-7; 7 positions match TRBD1. V shed 5 bases, J shed 2 bases, and the junction held 3 bases outside the gene matches. Germline CDR1 MNHNY, CDR2 SVGAGI (reference sequence). This CDR3 comprises 13 residues. The CDR3 loop reads CASSPTGTYEQYV. DNA of the CDR3: TGTGCCAGCAGTCCGACAGGGACCTACGAGCAGTACGTC.

The V gene is TRBV29-1, the J gene TRBJ1-2; D gene unclear. Germline V gene sequence: CDR1 SQVTM, CDR2 ANQGSEA. The CDR3 loop spans 11 amino acids. V lost 4 bases and J 3 bases, leaving 6 bases between the germline ends. CDR3 in DNA: TGCAGCGTTGCCGCAGACTATGGCTACACCTTC. This encodes CSVAADYGYTF.

This clonotype was counted at least ten times. The chain carries TRBV5-1 and TRBJ2-1; TRBD1 might be the D (5 bases). The V gene's germline CDR1 is SGHRS and CDR2 YFSETQ. The V gene lost 4 bases and the J gene lost 6 bases, with 11 bases spanning the gap. The CDR3 has 13 residues. CDR3 nucleotide sequence: TGCGCCAGCAGCCTTACAGGCAGCAATGAGCAGTTCTTC. It is translated as CASSLTGSNEQFF.

This chain uses TRBV3-1 with TRBJ2-7, with TRBD1 identical over 12 bases. The CDR3 sequence is 16 residues long. With 3 bases clipped from V and 6 bases from J, the junction kept 9 bases outside the gene matches. Per germline, CDR1 LGHDT and CDR2 YNNKEL (reference sequence). CDR3 nucleotides: TGTGCCAGCAGCCATAACCCGGGACAGGGGGCGCGCGAGCAGTACTTC. The encoded protein is CASSHNPGQGAREQYF.

The chain carries TRBV5-1 and TRBJ2-3; D is possibly TRBD1 (6 bases). V was clipped by 5 bases and J by 4 bases, with 14 bases between them. Germline V gene lookup returns CDR1 SGHRS and CDR2 YFSETQ. This CDR3 spans 14 amino acids. In DNA, the CDR3 is TGCGCCAGCAGGACCGGGACACCCCCAGATACGCAGTATTTT. This translates into CASRTGTPPDTQYF.

This clonotype was counted a few times. The rearrangement links TRBV5-1 to TRBJ1-2; possible D gene TRBD1, 5 bases. The length of the CDR3 is 14 residues. Trimming stripped 4 bases from V and 3 bases from J, with 13 bases between. Looked up from germline, CDR1 is SGHRS and CDR2 is YFSETQ. The CDR3 nucleotides are TGCGCCAGCAGCCTCTCCGGGACGGACTATGGCTACACCTTC. Its protein is CASSLSGTDYGYTF.

This clonotype has only a few counts. The chain couples TRBV10-3 to TRBJ1-5, with D perhaps TRBD1 (5 bases). Germline loops: CDR1 ENHRY, CDR2 SYGVKD. V lost 0 bases and J lost 1, with 10 bases in between. This CDR3 is built from 16 residues. The CDR3 DNA is TGTGCCATCAGTGAGTCTGGGCGGGACAGCAATCAGCCCCAGCATTTT. Its protein product is CAISESGRDSNQPQHF.

The chain is built from TRBV12-3 or TRBV12-4 and TRBJ2-7; TRBD1 might be the D (6 bases). Trimming removed 6 bases from V and 4 bases from J, with 16 bases in between. CDR3 length: 14 amino acids. The CDR3 region is CASRSGTTRYEQYF. DNA of the CDR3: TGTGCCAGCAGGTCCGGGACAACCCGTTACGAGCAGTACTTC.

The J gene is TRBJ2-1, the V gene TRBV6-4, with D possibly being TRBD1 (5 bases). This CDR3 is built from 14 residues. CDR1 is MRHNA and CDR2 is SNTAGT in the germline V gene. With 6 bases removed from V and 5 bases from J, the gap between germline ends came to 14 bases. The CDR3 nucleotides read TGTGCCAGCAGCCAGGGCTTTGGGGACAATGAGCAGTTCTTC. It specifies CASSQGFGDNEQFF.

The genes are TRBV11-1 and TRBJ2-2, with 8 bases identical to TRBD2. The junction had 5 bases not matched to a gene; V was cut back by 5 bases and J by 6 bases. Germline values: CDR1 SGHAT, CDR2 FQDESV (reference sequence). CDR3 length equals 14 residues. The CDR3 protein is CASSLGGGAGELFF. CDR3 in DNA: TGTGCCAGCAGCCTCGGGGGGGGAGCCGGGGAGCTGTTTTTT.